The 18 T cell receptor beta chains listed next were all sequenced from one sample in a study of beta chain features in type 1 diabetes. Every isolated RNA sample was fully reverse transcribed, so sequencing captured expressed TCRB transcripts. TCRdb's table, derived via immunoSEQ multiplex PCR, lists solely in-frame clones and lacks some. Seen here are 60,000 or so clones, about 55% observed once, and the top ten hold around 2.2%. Sequenced material: Tregs from blood. The source is a woman aged 18-29 years in good health.

The rearrangement links TRBV5-1 to TRBJ1-1; D possibly corresponds to TRBD1 (5 bases). Germline values: CDR1 SGHRS, CDR2 YFSETQ. This CDR3 contains 16 residues. V lost 0 bases and J lost 0, with 12 bases in between. In DNA, the CDR3 is TGCGCCAGCAGCTTGGTAAACGGAGGGGTGAACACTGAAGCTTTCTTT. As protein: CASSLVNGGVNTEAFF.

The sample holds a few counts of this clone. The chain couples TRBV29-1 to TRBJ2-5; 8 bases align to TRBD1. CDR1 is SQVTM and CDR2 is ANQGSEA in the germline V gene. The CDR3 contains 12 residues. Trimming at V came to 7 bases and at J to 9 bases, leaving 10 bases not matched to a gene. This CDR3 reads CSGGQAIESQYF. The CDR3 nucleotides are TGCAGCGGGGGACAGGCCATTGAGTCCCAGTACTTC.

The chain uses TRBV6-1 and TRBJ2-3; possible D gene TRBD2, 5 bases. CDR1 and CDR2 from the germline V gene are MNHNS and SASEGT. This CDR3 region has 15 residues. V lost 3 bases and J 8 bases, leaving 18 bases between the germline ends. This CDR3 reads CASSEGRLLAGTQYF. Written as DNA, the CDR3 is TGTGCCAGCAGTGAGGGGAGACTATTGGCCGGTACGCAGTATTTT.

The CDR3: CASSQDPRGDLYGYTF. CDR3 DNA: TGCGCCAGCAGCCAAGATCCGCGTGGAGATCTCTATGGCTACACCTTC. The chain recombines TRBV4-1 with TRBJ1-2; D remains ambiguous. The V and J ends lost 0 bases and 4 bases respectively, with 15 bases between them. The CDR3 is 16 residues long. Per germline, CDR1 MGHRA and CDR2 YSYEKL.

The chain carries TRBV11-2 and TRBJ1-1, with 9 bases that match TRBD1. Looked up from germline, CDR1 is SGHAT and CDR2 is FQNNGV. This CDR3 spans 14 amino acids. Trimming took 4 bases from V and 4 from J; bases not matched to a gene: 4. The CDR3 spells CASSSTGGITEAFF. The CDR3 coding sequence is TGTGCCAGCAGCTCAACAGGGGGCATCACTGAAGCTTTCTTT.

The V gene is TRBV6-6, the J gene TRBJ2-7, with a possible D match to TRBD1 (5 bases). Germline V gene data show CDR1 as MNHNY and CDR2 as SVGAGI (reference sequence). The length of the CDR3 is 12 residues. This chain's CDR3 is CATWGGTDEQYF. As DNA, the CDR3 is TGTGCGACATGGGGCGGCACGGACGAGCAGTACTTC.

This chain links TRBV7-3 with TRBJ2-2, with 15 bases fitting TRBD2. V lost 4 bases to trimming and J lost 0 bases; unmatched junction nucleotides: 9. The CDR3 sequence is 20 residues long. The V gene's germline CDR1 is SGHTA and CDR2 FQGTGA. The CDR3 loop reads CASSSPGLAGGIANTGELFF. The CDR3 bases are TGTGCCAGCAGCTCCCCGGGACTAGCGGGAGGCATCGCGAACACCGGGGAGCTGTTTTTT.

The chain uses TRBV7-8 and TRBJ2-5, with 16 bases lining up with TRBD2. The germline gives CDR1 SGHVS, CDR2 FQNEAQ. The CDR3 spans 19 residues. V trimming: 0 bases; J trimming: 3 bases; junction bases outside the gene matches: 7. DNA of the CDR3: TGTGCCAGCAGCTTAGCCTGGGGACTAGCGGGGGGGCGGGAAGAGACCCAGTACTTC. This encodes CASSLAWGLAGGREETQYF.

This chain uses TRBV5-1 with TRBJ1-5, with a possible D match to TRBD1 (5 bases). This CDR3 comprises 14 residues. V lost 3 bases and J lost 4, with 11 bases in between. Germline CDR1 SGHRS, CDR2 YFSETQ. The DNA for the CDR3 is TGCGCCAGCAGCTGGCCTAGGGGAAATCAGCCCCAGCATTTT. It yields the protein CASSWPRGNQPQHF.

This clone has only a few counts. In DNA form, the CDR3 reads TGCGCCAGCAACCCGGGGGGGAGCACAGATACGCAGTATTTT. Its translation is CASNPGGSTDTQYF. This chain connects TRBV4-1 to TRBJ2-3; 8 nucleotides line up with TRBD2. V shed 7 bases and J 0 bases; nucleotides not matched to a gene: 3. Per germline, CDR1 MGHRA and CDR2 YSYEKL. This CDR3 is built from 14 residues.

The rearrangement joins TRBV19 to TRBJ2-7; 13 bases match TRBD2. The CDR3 contains 15 residues. Germline V gene data show CDR1 as LNHDA and CDR2 as SQIVND (reference sequence). J lost 5 bases, V lost 5 bases, and 6 bases had no gene match. For the CDR3, the DNA is TGTGCCAGTAGTCCCCGGACTAGCGGGAGAAACGAGCAGTACTTC. It encodes CASSPRTSGRNEQYF. Using reference TRBV19 and TRBJ2-7 for the parts outside the CDR3, the full variable domain is DGGITQSPKYLFRKEGQNVTLSCEQNLNHDAMYWYRQDPGQGLRLIYYSQIVNDFQKGDIAEGYSVSREKKESFPLTVTSAQKNPTAFYLCASSPRTSGRNEQYFGPGTRLTVT.

This clone was counted only a few times. The V and J genes are TRBV10-3 and TRBJ2-3; 7 bases fit TRBD1. CDR1 and CDR2 from the germline V gene are ENHRY and SYGVKD. The J segment lost 2 bases and the V segment lost 0 bases, leaving 11 bases of the junction unmatched. The CDR3 contains 18 residues. CDR3: CAISESIGQGGPTDTQYF. The CDR3, as DNA: TGTGCCATCAGTGAGTCGATCGGTCAAGGGGGCCCCACAGATACGCAGTATTTT.

This clone was seen a handful of times. V is TRBV10-2 and J is TRBJ1-1; perhaps TRBD1 as D (5 bases). Trimming took 10 bases from V and 3 from J, leaving 15 bases between them. The CDR3 runs 13 residues. Per germline, CDR1 WSHSY and CDR2 SAAADI. This CDR3 reads CATRRGLDTEAFF. DNA of the CDR3: TGCGCCACCCGTAGGGGATTGGACACTGAAGCTTTCTTT.

This clone appeared a few times. V usage is TRBV5-4 and J usage is TRBJ2-6; possible D gene TRBD1, 5 bases. This CDR3 has 15 residues. V dropped 0 bases and J dropped 3 bases, with 7 bases sitting between them. Germline CDR1 SGHNT, CDR2 YYREEE (reference sequence). CDR3 DNA: TGTGCCAGCAGCTTGGCCAGGGTTGGGGCCAACGTCCTGACTTTC. This translates into CASSLARVGANVLTF.

This clone was seen just once. One end of the junction varies from germline; a read error may be responsible. The V and J genes are TRBV7-7 and TRBJ2-5; 8 bases align to TRBD1. This CDR3 comprises 16 residues. Germline CDR1 and CDR2: SSHAT and FNYEAQ (reference sequence). The DNA of the CDR3 is TGTGCTAGCAGCGCTACTGGGACAGGCCAAGGGGAGACCCAGTACTTC. Its protein product is CASSATGTGQGETQYF.

This clone occurred a few times. V is TRBV7-2 and J is TRBJ2-7; 7 bases map to TRBD1. Germline V gene lookup returns CDR1 SGHTA and CDR2 FQGNSA. CDR3 length: 15 residues. V shed 5 bases, J shed 3 bases, and the junction held 10 bases outside the gene matches. DNA of the CDR3: TGTGCCAGCAGCGGATACGGGACAGTTTTCTACGAGCAGTACTTC. Translated, it gives CASSGYGTVFYEQYF.

The gene calls are TRBV30 and TRBJ2-7; 7 positions agree with TRBD2. The J segment lost 0 bases and the V segment lost 1 base, leaving 15 bases of the junction unmatched. Germline CDR1 reads GTSNPN; CDR2 reads SVGIG (reference sequence). This CDR3 spans 18 amino acids. The CDR3 loop is CAWSGNGAGVPFSYEQYF. The DNA for the CDR3 is TGTGCCTGGAGTGGCAACGGTGCGGGGGTACCCTTCTCCTACGAGCAGTACTTC.

V and J are TRBV2 and TRBJ1-2; 9 bases match TRBD1. This CDR3 is 14 amino acids long. V dropped 5 bases and J dropped 4; count of bases not matched to a gene: 5. Germline CDR1 SNHLY, CDR2 FYNNEI. CDR3: CASSRQGVFYGYTF. The CDR3 bases are TGTGCCAGCAGTCGACAGGGGGTTTTCTATGGCTACACCTTC.